This is a list of T cell receptor beta chains from one sample in a study of CXCR3-negative and CXCR3-positive naive CD8 T cells. One entry per CDR3 protein, without DNA, is what TCRdb gives after re-calling the 5' RACE reads. Its table lists 50,000 to 65,000 distinct CDR3 sequences. Sequencing was done on a sample of memory CD8+ T cells from blood. These receptors all stem from a human donor in good health. Some clones in this sample may be carry-over from other donors' samples. The CDR3 runs from the conserved cysteine through the conserved F or W. Expanded clones get a size class; other rows say once, few or many, or leave the size out.

J | V | size | length | CDR3
TRBJ2-7 | TRBV20-1 | NA | 15 | CSAPPPSGRRYEQYF
TRBJ2-1 | TRBV7-3 | NA | 13 | CASSSTNLNEQFF
TRBJ1-1 | TRBV12-3/TRBV12-4 | NA | 13 | CASSFGGHTEAFF
TRBJ1-2 | TRBV29-1 | NA | 16 | CSVDVITGQVNYGYTF
TRBJ2-1 | TRBV9 | NA | 13 | CASSEPSYNEQFF
TRBJ2-3 | TRBV25-1 | NA | 18 | CASSEFFVAGGTTDTQYF
TRBJ2-7 | TRBV29-1 | NA | 15 | CSVVSGGGGYLEQYF
TRBJ2-1 | TRBV7-9 | NA | 12 | CASSLAAGEQFF
TRBJ2-7 | TRBV29-1 | NA | 13 | CSVDGGRAYEQYF
TRBJ1-3 | TRBV13 | NA | 14 | CASSLWRDKNTIYF
TRBJ2-1 | TRBV10-3 | medium-sized | 16 | CAISESPTSGNNEQFF
TRBJ2-1 | TRBV9 | NA | 15 | CASSLSGTGDNEQFF
TRBJ1-4 | TRBV6-5 | NA | 15 | CASSYSVQGTEKLFF
TRBJ2-7 | TRBV28 | NA | 13 | CASTGVGGYEQYF
TRBJ2-1 | TRBV6-5 | NA | 16 | CASSLGLADSYNEQFF
TRBJ1-1 | TRBV28 | NA | 13 | CASINDWNTEAFF
TRBJ2-7 | TRBV20-1 | NA | 14 | CSAHQSGLGYEQYF
TRBJ2-1 | TRBV20-1 | NA | 15 | CSARDLSRQHNEQFF
TRBJ2-7 | TRBV6-4 | NA | 15 | CASSEWRGEGYEQYF
TRBJ2-7 | TRBV20-1 | NA | 15 | CSASISIEGGNEQYF
TRBJ1-2 | TRBV5-1 | NA | 17 | CASRPSPEEAALYGYTF
TRBJ1-2 | TRBV7-2 | NA | 15 | CASSLEAGDWYGYTF
TRBJ2-7 | TRBV30 | NA | 13 | CAWSQGGPYEQYF
TRBJ1-1 | TRBV29-1 | NA | 13 | CSAVGLLNTEAFF
TRBJ1-1 | TRBV7-9 | NA | 13 | CASSPRDNDEAFF
TRBJ2-1 | TRBV15 | NA | 15 | CATSRGREAPNEQFF
TRBJ1-1 | TRBV29-1 | NA | 13 | CSVGQNPNTEAFF
TRBJ2-6 | TRBV4-2 | NA | 15 | CASSQDNSGANVLTF
TRBJ1-6 | TRBV20-1 | NA | 15 | CSARERGTGSSPLHF
TRBJ2-7 | TRBV21-1 | NA | 17 | CASSTPEDRLQIHEQYF
TRBJ2-3 | TRBV7-2 | NA | 14 | CASRLAPVPDTQYF